The 9 T cell receptor beta chains given below trace back to one sample, sequenced in a study of blood T cell repertoires in COVID-19. TCRdb keeps only in-frame clones here, not all; method: immunoSEQ multiplex PCR. The sample has about 100,000 clones, roughly nine tenths seen once. The specimen was peripheral blood. These TCRs come from a man aged 55-75 years with acute or convalescent COVID-19.

The chain is built from TRBV5-6 and TRBJ1-4; maybe TRBD1 (6 bases). The CDR3 is made up of 14 amino acids. From germline, CDR1 is SGHDT and CDR2 YYEEEE. The ends were cut back, 4 bases at V and 2 bases at J, with 9 bases in the middle. For the CDR3, the DNA is TGTGCCAGCAGCCGCGGACAGACTAATGAAAAACTGTTTTTT. Translated, it gives CASSRGQTNEKLFF.

The chain carries TRBV5-1 and TRBJ2-5; 7 bases line up with TRBD1. Germline V gene lookup returns CDR1 SGHRS and CDR2 YFSETQ. CDR3 length equals 14 residues. J gave up 2 bases and V 4 bases, and 5 bases lay outside the gene matches. The CDR3 region has the DNA TGCGCCAGCAGCACCGGGACAGCTCAAGAGACCCAGTACTTC. Its protein is CASSTGTAQETQYF.

J is TRBJ2-5 and V is TRBV5-1, with 8 nucleotides matching TRBD2. Germline V lookup: CDR1 SGHRS, CDR2 YFSETQ. CDR3 length: 15 amino acids. The V gene end was trimmed by 0 bases and the J gene end by 1 base; junction bases not matched to a gene: 2. The CDR3 loop is CASSLGLAIQETQYF. In DNA, the CDR3 is TGCGCCAGCAGCTTGGGACTAGCGATCCAAGAGACCCAGTACTTC.

The chain joins TRBV15 to TRBJ2-2, with 7 nucleotides matching TRBD1. V dropped 5 bases and J dropped 6; count of bases not matched to a gene: 15. The CDR3 is 17 residues long. Germline lookup yields CDR1 LNHNV and CDR2 YYDKDF (reference sequence). The chain's CDR3 is CATSVDRARISAGELFF. For the CDR3, the DNA is TGTGCCACCAGCGTAGACAGGGCGAGGATTAGTGCCGGGGAGCTGTTTTTT.

The chain employs TRBV24-1 and TRBJ2-7; tentative D call: TRBD1 (8 bases). CDR1 and CDR2 from the germline V gene are KGHDR and SFDVKD. The CDR3 contains 15 residues. Trimming removed 5 bases at V and 2 bases at J, with 15 bases between. CDR3 nucleotide sequence: TGTGCCACCAGTGTTAACAGGGGGGGAACCTACGAGCAGTACTTC. The encoded protein is CATSVNRGGTYEQYF.

CDR3 nucleotides: TGTGCCAGCAGGGCGACAGGACTCAATCAGCCCCAGCATTTT. It codes for CASRATGLNQPQHF. The chain recombines TRBV6-5 with TRBJ1-5, with TRBD1 as a possible D gene (6 bases). CDR3 length equals 14 residues. V gave up 6 bases and J gave up 3 bases, with 12 bases separating them. Germline V lookup: CDR1 MNHEY, CDR2 SVGAGI.

The chain links TRBV7-3 to TRBJ2-7; 8 nucleotides agree with TRBD1. Looked up from germline, CDR1 is SGHTA and CDR2 is FQGTGA. Unmatched junction bases numbered 5, after V lost 5 bases and J lost 2 bases. CDR3 size: 14 residues. The CDR3 DNA reads TGTGCCAGCAGCCGACACAGGGGGGCCTACGAGCAGTACGTC. This codes for CASSRHRGAYEQYV.

CDR3 DNA: TGCGCCAGCAGCCCCCGGACAGGGATTAACTATGGCTACACCTTC. This sequence encodes CASSPRTGINYGYTF. This rearrangement joins TRBV4-1 to TRBJ1-2, with 8 bases aligning to TRBD1. The CDR3 is 15 amino acids. V dropped 4 bases and J dropped 1; count of bases not matched to a gene: 5. Germline CDR1 reads MGHRA; CDR2 reads YSYEKL.

The V gene is TRBV13, the J gene TRBJ1-1, with 8 bases that match TRBD1. J was trimmed by 6 bases and V by 1 base; bases with no gene match: 13. The germline V gene has CDR1 PRHDT and CDR2 FYEKMQ (reference sequence). The CDR3 runs 17 residues. DNA for the CDR3: TGTGCCAGCAGCTTAGAGTCCGAAGACAGGGGAAGGGCTGAAGCTTTCTTT. This encodes CASSLESEDRGRAEAFF.